This T cell receptor (beta chain) was sequenced during a study of control samples from healthy donors and cancer patients. J lost 4 bases, V lost 4 bases, and 5 bases had no gene match. Germline V gives CDR1 SGHNT, CDR2 YYREEE (reference sequence). This CDR3 is 14 amino acids long. TCRdb's table, derived via immunoSEQ multiplex PCR, lists solely in-frame clones and lacks some. The data show fewer than 20,000 clones, around 84% seen once. Sample: PBMCs. The receptor was isolated from a woman aged 65 to 85 with colorectal cancer. The chain links TRBV5-4 to TRBJ1-5; 7 bases align to TRBD1. In DNA form, the CDR3 reads TGTGCCAGCAGCATACAGGGGAGGAATCAGCCCCAGCATTTT. It codes for CASSIQGRNQPQHF.